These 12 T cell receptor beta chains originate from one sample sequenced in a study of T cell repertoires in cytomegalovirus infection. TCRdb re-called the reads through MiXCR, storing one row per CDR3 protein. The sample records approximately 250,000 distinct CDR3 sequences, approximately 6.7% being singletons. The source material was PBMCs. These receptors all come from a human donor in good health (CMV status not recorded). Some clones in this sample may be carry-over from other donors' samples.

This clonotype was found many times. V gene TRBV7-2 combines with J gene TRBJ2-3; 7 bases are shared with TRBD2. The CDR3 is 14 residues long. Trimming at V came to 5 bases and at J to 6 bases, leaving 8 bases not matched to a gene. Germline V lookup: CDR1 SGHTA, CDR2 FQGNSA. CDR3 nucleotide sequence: TGTGCCAGCAGCCCCGGGACTATGAGGGATACGCAGTATTTT. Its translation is CASSPGTMRDTQYF. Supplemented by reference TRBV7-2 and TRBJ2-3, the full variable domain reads GAGVSQSPSNKVTEKGKDVELRCDPISGHTALYWYRQSLGQGLEFLIYFQGNSAPDKSGLPSDRFSAERTGGSVSTLTIQRTQQEDSAVYLCASSPGTMRDTQYFGPGTRLTVL.

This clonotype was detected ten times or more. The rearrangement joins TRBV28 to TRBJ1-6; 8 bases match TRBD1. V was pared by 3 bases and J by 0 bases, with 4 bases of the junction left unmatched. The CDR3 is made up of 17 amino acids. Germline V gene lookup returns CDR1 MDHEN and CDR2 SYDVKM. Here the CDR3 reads CASSLTGQGSYNSPLHF. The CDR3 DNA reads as TGTGCCAGCAGTTTGACCGGACAGGGCTCCTATAATTCACCCCTCCACTTT.

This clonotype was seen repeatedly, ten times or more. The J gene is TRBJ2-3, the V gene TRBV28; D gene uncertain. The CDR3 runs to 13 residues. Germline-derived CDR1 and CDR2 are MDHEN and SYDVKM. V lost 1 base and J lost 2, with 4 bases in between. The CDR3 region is CASSLLATDTQYF. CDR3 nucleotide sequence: TGTGCCAGCAGTTTATTAGCCACAGATACGCAGTATTTT. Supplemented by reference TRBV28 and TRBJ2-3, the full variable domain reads DVKVTQSSRYLVKRTGEKVFLECVQDMDHENMFWYRQDPGLGLRLIYFSYDVKMKEKGDIPEGYSVSREKKERFSLILESASTNQTSMYLCASSLLATDTQYFGPGTRLTVL.

CDR3 nucleotides: TGTGCCAGCAGTGTGTCCCTACGAGAGGGGACCCAGTACTTC. It codes for CASSVSLREGTQYF. This chain connects TRBV2 to TRBJ2-5, with a possible D match to TRBD2 (5 bases). Germline CDR1 is SNHLY and CDR2 is FYNNEI. The CDR3 has 14 amino acids. Between the trimmed V and J ends, which lost 4 bases and 7 bases, there was a span of 16 bases.

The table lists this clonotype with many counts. CDR3 residues: CASSDGGYEQFF. CDR3 in DNA: TGTGCCAGCAGTGACGGGGGATACGAGCAGTTCTTC. The rearrangement joins TRBV6-4 to TRBJ2-1, with D perhaps being TRBD1 or TRBD2 (5 bases each). Between the trimmed V and J ends, which lost 2 bases and 10 bases, there was a span of 9 bases. The germline CDR1 and CDR2 sequences are MRHNA and SNTAGT. This CDR3 contains 12 residues.

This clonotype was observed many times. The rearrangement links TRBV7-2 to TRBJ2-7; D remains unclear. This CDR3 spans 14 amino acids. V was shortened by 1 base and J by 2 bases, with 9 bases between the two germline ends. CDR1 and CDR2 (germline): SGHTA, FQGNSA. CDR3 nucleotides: TGTGCCAGCAGCTTAGGAGGTTCGGCCTACGAGCAGTACTTC. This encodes CASSLGGSAYEQYF.

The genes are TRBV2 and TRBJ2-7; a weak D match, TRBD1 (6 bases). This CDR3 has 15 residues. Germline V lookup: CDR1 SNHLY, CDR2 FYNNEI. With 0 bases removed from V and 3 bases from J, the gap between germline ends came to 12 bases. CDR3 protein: CASSEATGNNYEQYF. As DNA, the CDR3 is TGTGCCAGCAGTGAAGCGACAGGAAATAACTACGAGCAGTACTTC. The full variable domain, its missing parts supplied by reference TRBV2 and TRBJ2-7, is EPEVTQTPSHQVTQMGQEVILRCVPISNHLYFYWYRQILGQKVEFLVSFYNNEISEKSEIFDDQFSVERPDGSNFTLKIRSTKLEDSAMYFCASSEATGNNYEQYFGPGTRLTVT.

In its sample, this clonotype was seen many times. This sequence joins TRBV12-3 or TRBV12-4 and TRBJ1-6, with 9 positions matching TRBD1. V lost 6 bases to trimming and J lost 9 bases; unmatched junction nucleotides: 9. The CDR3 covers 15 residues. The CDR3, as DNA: TGTGCCAGCAGACCTACAGGGGGCTATCGTTCACCCCTCCACTTT. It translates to CASRPTGGYRSPLHF.

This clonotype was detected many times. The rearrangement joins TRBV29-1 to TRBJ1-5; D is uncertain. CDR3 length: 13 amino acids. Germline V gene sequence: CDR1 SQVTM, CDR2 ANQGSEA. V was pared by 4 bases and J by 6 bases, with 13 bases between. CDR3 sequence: CSVAHAVGQPQHF. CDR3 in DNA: TGCAGCGTTGCCCACGCCGTGGGTCAGCCCCAGCATTTT.

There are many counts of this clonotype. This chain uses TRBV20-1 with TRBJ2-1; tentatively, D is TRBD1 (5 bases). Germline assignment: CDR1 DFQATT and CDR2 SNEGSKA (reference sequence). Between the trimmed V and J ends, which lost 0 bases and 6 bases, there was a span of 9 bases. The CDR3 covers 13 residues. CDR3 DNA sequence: TGCAGTGCTAGAGAATGGACATCCAATGAGCAGTTCTTC. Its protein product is CSAREWTSNEQFF.

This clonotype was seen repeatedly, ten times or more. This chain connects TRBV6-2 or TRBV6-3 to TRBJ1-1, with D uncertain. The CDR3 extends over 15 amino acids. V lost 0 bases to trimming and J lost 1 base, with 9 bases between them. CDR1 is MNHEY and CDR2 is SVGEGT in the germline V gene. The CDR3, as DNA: TGTGCCAGCAGTTACTCGTCGGCGGGGAACACTGAAGCTTTCTTT. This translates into CASSYSSAGNTEAFF.

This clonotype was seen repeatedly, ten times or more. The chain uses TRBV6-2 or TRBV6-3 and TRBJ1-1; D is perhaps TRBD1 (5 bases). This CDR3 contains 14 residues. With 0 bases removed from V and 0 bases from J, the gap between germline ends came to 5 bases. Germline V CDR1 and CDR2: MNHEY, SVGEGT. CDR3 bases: TGTGCCAGCAGTTACTCGGGACTGAACACTGAAGCTTTCTTT. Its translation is CASSYSGLNTEAFF.